The T cell receptor beta chain under discussion was sequenced for a study of tumor and adjacent non-tumor tissue in lung cancer (dated by TCRdb to the late 2010s). Turning to the overall study: The cohort included about a dozen adenocarcinoma, a couple of squamous cell carcinoma and 1 small cell lung cancer patients. The roughly 15 enrolled patients, of whom roughly 10 were men and 5 were women, were aged about 31 to 85 years and were diagnosed with TNM stage I to III disease. In total, sequencing yielded 125,075,908 productive TCRbeta reads, which works out to an average of about 4.2 million reads per sample. The study compared bulk TCRbeta repertoires from lung tumor tissue and matched distant non-tumor lung tissue of around 14 lung cancer patients. Around 31 paired specimens, one tumor and one normal lung sample per patient, were profiled by TCRbeta CDR3 sequencing. General conclusions and limits of the study: The top 100 clones made up a significantly larger cumulative share of the repertoire in normal lung than in tumor tissue. Peripheral blood was not sequenced, so blood TCRbeta repertoires were not examined in the lung cancer patients of the study. Younger patients had significantly higher TCR diversity, and higher tumor TCR diversity was associated with shorter overall and disease-free survival. Neither the sequencing platform nor unique molecular identifiers are mentioned in the methods. Only approximately 14 patients were included in the cohort, and the need for larger samples and more detailed clinical data was noted by the authors. TCR diversity (inverse Simpson) was significantly higher in tumor than in normal lung tissue (about 400 vs 150, P = 0.0075, Mann-Whitney U test).

As to this clonotype: Its binding antigen is unknown. Relative to the germline gene, one junction end is altered; a read error may explain this.

The method was multiplex PCR. TCRdb names Illumina HiSeq 2500 as the instrument used. TCRbeta libraries were constructed through three rounds of nested PCR with primers (Table S4) according to protocols adapted from ARM-PCR. Before sequencing, PCR products of 200-500 bp were cut from the gel and purified using the QIAquick gel extraction kit. Regarding the original processing steps: Trimmomatic was used to clean the reads, FLASH merged the cleaned reads into complete CDR3 sequences, and MiTCR assigned the sequences to V(D)J germline segments. Clonal diversity was calculated as the inverse Simpson's index using VDJtools. In-frame sequences lacking a premature stop codon were counted as productive reads. The raw public data were reprocessed by TCRdb itself: fastp quality trimming at Q25, MiXCR clonotype calling, in-frame beta chains only. Rows are combined by CDR3 protein, so each entry shows the most common genes and DNA. The V and J calls were determined by TCRdb, not by the authors. The table for this sample lists more than 75,000 distinct CDR3 sequences; roughly 76% of them were counted only once. The ten biggest clones cover about an eighth of the sample.

RNA was extracted from bulk unsorted tissue and checked for quality with a NanoDrop ND-1000 and an Agilent 2100. The donors were newly diagnosed lung cancer patients admitted for thoracic surgery in China from August to November 2014 who had not received prior chemotherapy. Patients who had received previous radiotherapy or chemotherapy, or who had another concurrent cancer, were excluded from the study. Pieces of surgical tissue measuring roughly 1-2.2 cm3 were kept in RNAlater solution and held at -80 degrees C until needed. The CDR3 runs 15 amino acids, cysteine and phenylalanine included. Of the read, only the CDR3 DNA is kept; its 45 bases are in frame from base 1. Looking up the germline V gene yields CDR1 MNHNS and CDR2 SASEGT.

The sequence joins TRBV6-1 to TRBJ2-1, with the D gene uncertain. The sequence was collected from a woman between 45 and 60 years old with non-small cell lung cancer. Sequenced sample: lung tumor tissue. The bases are TGTGCCAGCAGGGAGACATTCATTGGTTACAGTGAGCATTTCTTC. This yields the protein CASRETFIGYSEHFF.